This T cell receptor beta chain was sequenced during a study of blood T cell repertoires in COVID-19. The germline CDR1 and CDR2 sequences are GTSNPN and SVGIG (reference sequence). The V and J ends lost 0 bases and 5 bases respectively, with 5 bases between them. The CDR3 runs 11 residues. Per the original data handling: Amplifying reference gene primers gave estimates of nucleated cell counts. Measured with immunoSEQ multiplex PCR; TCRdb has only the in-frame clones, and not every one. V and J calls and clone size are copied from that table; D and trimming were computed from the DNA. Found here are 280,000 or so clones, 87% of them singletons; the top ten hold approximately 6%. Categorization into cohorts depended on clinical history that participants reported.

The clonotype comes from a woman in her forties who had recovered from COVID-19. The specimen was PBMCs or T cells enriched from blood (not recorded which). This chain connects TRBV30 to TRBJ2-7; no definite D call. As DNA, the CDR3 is TGTGCCTGGAGTGTACTAAACGAGCAGTACTTC. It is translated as CAWSVLNEQYF. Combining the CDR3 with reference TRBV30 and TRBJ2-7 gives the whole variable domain SQTIHQWPATLVQPVGSPLSLECTVEGTSNPNLYWYRQAAGRGLQLLFYSVGIGQISSEVPQNLSASRPQDRQFILSSKKLLLSDSGFYLCAWSVLNEQYFGPGTRLTVT.